The next 5 T cell receptor beta chains were all read from a single sample in a study of yellow fever vaccine responses in identical twins. TCRdb processed the RT-PCR reads anew with MiXCR; each CDR3 protein has one entry. The sample holds tens of thousands of distinct CDR3 sequences, over 70% seen once. The source was T cells from blood (PBMCs), unsorted or a sorted subset (not recorded which), collected before or after yellow fever vaccination (not recorded which). Every receptor here comes from a young woman who received the yellow fever vaccine.

CDR3 protein: CASSFLAGVWYEQYF. For the CDR3, the DNA is TGCGCCAGCAGCTTTCTAGCGGGAGTTTGGTACGAGCAGTACTTC. V is TRBV4-1 and J is TRBJ2-7; TRBD2 matches 10 bases. CDR1 is MGHRA, CDR2 YSYEKL, per germline. Trimming at V came to 5 bases and at J to 4 bases, leaving 8 bases not matched to a gene. The CDR3 is 15 residues long.

The chain combines TRBV5-1 with TRBJ1-4; tentative D call: TRBD1 (6 bases). The CDR3 is 16 amino acids. V gave up 4 bases and J gave up 0 bases, with 13 bases separating them. CDR1 and CDR2 (germline): SGHRS, YFSETQ. The CDR3 protein is CASSPGQPATNEKLFF. In DNA form, the CDR3 reads TGCGCCAGCAGCCCCGGACAGCCTGCAACTAATGAAAAACTGTTTTTT. The full variable domain, its missing parts supplied by reference TRBV5-1 and TRBJ1-4, is KAGVTQTPRYLIKTRGQQVTLSCSPISGHRSVSWYQQTPGQGLQFLFEYFSETQRNKGNFPGRFSGRQFSNSRSEMNVSTLELGDSALYLCASSPGQPATNEKLFFGSGTQLSVL.

The chain employs TRBV11-1 and TRBJ2-7; 11 bases match TRBD2. J was trimmed by 0 bases and V by 4 bases; bases with no gene match: 17. Germline V gene lookup returns CDR1 SGHAT and CDR2 FQDESV (reference sequence). This CDR3 is 20 amino acids long. Here the CDR3 DNA reads TGTGCCAGCAGCTCTCCAGTGGGGGGAGGTACTAGCGGGAGCTCCTACGAGCAGTACTTC. It translates to CASSSPVGGGTSGSSYEQYF.

The chain employs TRBV2 and TRBJ2-2, with TRBD1 matching 8 bases. This CDR3 spans 15 amino acids. Germline CDR1 and CDR2: SNHLY and FYNNEI. V shed 6 bases, J shed 1 base, and the junction held 4 bases outside the gene matches. The CDR3 nucleotides read TGTGCCAGCAGCGTGGACAGGGTGAACACCGGGGAGCTGTTTTTT. Translated, it gives CASSVDRVNTGELFF.

The chain carries TRBV12-3 or TRBV12-4 and TRBJ1-2; TRBD1 might be the D (5 bases). Between the trimmed V and J ends, which lost 5 bases and 3 bases, there was a span of 10 bases. The CDR3 consists of 13 residues. CDR3 in DNA: TGTGCCAGCAGTCGTGGGACCGACTATGGCTACACCTTC. It encodes CASSRGTDYGYTF.